This T cell receptor (beta chain) originates from a study of T cells in Graves' hyperthyroidism and ophthalmopathy. Study results and caveats: The model forecast ophthalmopathy, anticipating it by a median about 6.5 months before onset.

Of note for this clonotype: Its cognate antigen is unknown.

From RNA transcripts, TCR beta CDR3 regions were amplified. TCR CDR3 underwent first-round RT-PCR with the HTBI primer set. TCRdb used MiXCR to reprocess the multiplex PCR reads, holding one entry per CDR3 protein. The data contain some 350,000 distinct CDR3 sequences, around 25% of them singletons. CDR1 SGHRS and CDR2 YFSETQ come from the germline V gene. The CDR3 extends over 14 amino acids. V dropped 7 bases and J dropped 4 bases, with 16 bases sitting between them. It was considered stable Graves' hyperthyroidism when ophthalmopathy did not progress within 18 months. Fresh 10 ml peripheral blood yielded PBMCs.

The TCR comes from a man aged 50-60 years with Graves' hyperthyroidism. Source material: blood. The V call is TRBV5-1, the J call TRBJ2-3; D not certain. This CDR3 reads CASVRVLYPDTQYF. CDR3 sequence (DNA): TGCGCCAGCGTCCGGGTTTTATACCCAGATACGCAGTATTTT.